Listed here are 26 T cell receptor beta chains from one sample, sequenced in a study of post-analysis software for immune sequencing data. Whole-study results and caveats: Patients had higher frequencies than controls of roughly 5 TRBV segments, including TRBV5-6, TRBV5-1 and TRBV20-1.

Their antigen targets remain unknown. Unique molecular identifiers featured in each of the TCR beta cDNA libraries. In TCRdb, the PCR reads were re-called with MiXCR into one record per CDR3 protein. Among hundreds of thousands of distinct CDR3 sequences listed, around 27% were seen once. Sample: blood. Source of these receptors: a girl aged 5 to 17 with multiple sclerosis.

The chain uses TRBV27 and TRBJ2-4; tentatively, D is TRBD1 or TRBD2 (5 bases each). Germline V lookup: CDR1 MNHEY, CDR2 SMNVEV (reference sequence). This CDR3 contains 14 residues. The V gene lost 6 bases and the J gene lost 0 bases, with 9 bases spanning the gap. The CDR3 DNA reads TGTGCCAGCAGCACCGGGACAGCCAAAAACATTCAGTACTTC. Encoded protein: CASSTGTAKNIQYF.

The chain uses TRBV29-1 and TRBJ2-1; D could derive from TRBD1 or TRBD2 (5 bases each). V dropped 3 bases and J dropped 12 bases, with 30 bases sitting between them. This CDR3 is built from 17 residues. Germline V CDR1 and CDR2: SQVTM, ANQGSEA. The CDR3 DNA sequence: TGCAGCGTTGACACGATTGATGGGACCGACCGAGGCCACGGGCAGTTCTTC. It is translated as CSVDTIDGTDRGHGQFF.

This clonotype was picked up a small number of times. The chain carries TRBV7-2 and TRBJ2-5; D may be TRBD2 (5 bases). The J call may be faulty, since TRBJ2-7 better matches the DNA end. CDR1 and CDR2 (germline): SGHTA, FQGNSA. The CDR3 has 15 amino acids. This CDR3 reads CASSLRLGRGHEQYF. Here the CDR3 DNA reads TGTGCCAGCAGCTTACGACTCGGTAGAGGGCACGAGCAGTACTTC.

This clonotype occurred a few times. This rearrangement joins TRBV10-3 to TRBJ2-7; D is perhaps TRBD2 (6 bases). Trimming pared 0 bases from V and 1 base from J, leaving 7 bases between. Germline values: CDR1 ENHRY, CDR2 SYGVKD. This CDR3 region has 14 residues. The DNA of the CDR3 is TGTGCCATCAGTGAGTCGGAGGGATCCTACGAGCAGTACTTC. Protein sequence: CAISESEGSYEQYF.

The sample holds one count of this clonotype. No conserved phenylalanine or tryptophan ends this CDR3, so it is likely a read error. CDR3 loop: CATSATRGASGTPPLETQYC. The CDR3 DNA reads as TGTGCCACCAGTGCCACACGCGGGGCTAGCGGGACCCCCCCTCTGGAGACCCAGTACTGC. This chain links TRBV24-1 with TRBJ2-5, with 9 positions matching TRBD2. The CDR3 sequence is 20 residues long. With 5 bases clipped from V and 5 bases from J, the junction kept 23 bases outside the gene matches. Germline lookup yields CDR1 KGHDR and CDR2 SFDVKD.

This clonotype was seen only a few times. CDR3 nucleotides: TGTGCCAGCAGACGACAGGGGTCGAGCGGCTACACCTTC. This codes for CASRRQGSSGYTF. V is TRBV6-6 and J is TRBJ1-2; 8 bases match TRBD1. Germline CDR1 and CDR2: MNHNY and SVGAGI (reference sequence). Losses at the gene ends were 6 bases for V and 8 bases for J; bases not matched to a gene: 8. This CDR3 is 13 amino acids long.

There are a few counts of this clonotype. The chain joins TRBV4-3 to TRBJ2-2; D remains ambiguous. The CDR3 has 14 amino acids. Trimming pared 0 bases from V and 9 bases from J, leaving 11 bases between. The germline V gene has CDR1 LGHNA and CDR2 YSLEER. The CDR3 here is CASSQDWASRELFF. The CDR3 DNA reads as TGCGCCAGCAGCCAAGATTGGGCATCCCGGGAGCTGTTTTTT.

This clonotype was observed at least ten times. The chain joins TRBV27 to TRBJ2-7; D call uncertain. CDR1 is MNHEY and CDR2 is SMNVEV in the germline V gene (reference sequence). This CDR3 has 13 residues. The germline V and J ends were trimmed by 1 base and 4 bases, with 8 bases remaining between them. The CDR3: CASSLFPSYEQYF. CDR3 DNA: TGTGCCAGCAGTTTATTCCCGAGTTACGAGCAGTACTTC.

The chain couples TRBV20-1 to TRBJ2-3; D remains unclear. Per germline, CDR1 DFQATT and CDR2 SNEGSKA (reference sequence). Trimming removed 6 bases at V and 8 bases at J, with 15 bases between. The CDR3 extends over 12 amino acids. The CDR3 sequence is CSATVGLGTQYF. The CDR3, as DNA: TGCAGTGCCACAGTCGGGCTCGGTACGCAGTATTTT.

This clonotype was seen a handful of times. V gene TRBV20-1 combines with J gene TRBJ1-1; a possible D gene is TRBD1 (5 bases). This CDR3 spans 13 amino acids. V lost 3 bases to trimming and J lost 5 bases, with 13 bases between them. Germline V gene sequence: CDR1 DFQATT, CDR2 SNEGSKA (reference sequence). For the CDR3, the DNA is TGCAGTGCTAGTAAGGGGCTCGGAACTGAAGCTTTCTTT. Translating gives CSASKGLGTEAFF.

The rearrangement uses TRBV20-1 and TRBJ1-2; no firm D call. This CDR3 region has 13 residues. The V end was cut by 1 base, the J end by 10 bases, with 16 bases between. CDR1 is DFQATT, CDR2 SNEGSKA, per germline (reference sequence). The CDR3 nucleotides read TGCAGTGCTAGAGGAACCCGGTCGGACGCCTACACCTTC. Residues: CSARGTRSDAYTF.

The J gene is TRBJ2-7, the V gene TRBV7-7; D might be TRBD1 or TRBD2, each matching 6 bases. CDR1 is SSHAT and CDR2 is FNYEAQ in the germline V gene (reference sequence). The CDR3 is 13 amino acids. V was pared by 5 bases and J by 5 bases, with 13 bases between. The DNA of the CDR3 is TGTGCCAGCAGCCTCACGGGGGCGGACGAGCAGTACTTC. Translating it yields CASSLTGADEQYF. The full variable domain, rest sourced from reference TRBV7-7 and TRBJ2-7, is GAGVSQSPRYKVTKRGQDVTLRCDPISSHATLYWYQQALGQGPEFLTYFNYEAQPDKSGLPSDRFSAERPEGSISTLTIQRTEQRDSAMYRCASSLTGADEQYFGPGTRLTVT.

CDR3 sequence (DNA): TGTGCCACCAGTGCCCCGGCGGGGGGTACAAGCTCCTACAATGAGCAGTTCTTC. Translation: CATSAPAGGTSSYNEQFF. The genes are TRBV24-1 and TRBJ2-1; 8 nucleotides line up with TRBD2. This CDR3 has 18 residues. Germline-derived CDR1 and CDR2 are KGHDR and SFDVKD. Trimming cost V 5 bases and J 0 bases; bases outside gene matches: 11.

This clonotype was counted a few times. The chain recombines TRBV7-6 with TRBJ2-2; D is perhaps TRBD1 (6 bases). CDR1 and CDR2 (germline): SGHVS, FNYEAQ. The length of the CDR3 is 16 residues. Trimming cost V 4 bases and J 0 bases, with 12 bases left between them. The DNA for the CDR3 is TGTGCCAGCAGCTGGACCAGGGGAGCGAACACCGGGGAGCTGTTTTTT. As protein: CASSWTRGANTGELFF.

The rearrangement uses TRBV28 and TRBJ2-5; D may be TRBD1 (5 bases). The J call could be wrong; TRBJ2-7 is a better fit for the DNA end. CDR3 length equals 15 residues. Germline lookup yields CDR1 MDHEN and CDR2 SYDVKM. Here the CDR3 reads CASSFLRTRQYEQYF. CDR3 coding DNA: TGTGCCAGCAGTTTCTTACGAACCCGACAGTACGAGCAGTACTTC.

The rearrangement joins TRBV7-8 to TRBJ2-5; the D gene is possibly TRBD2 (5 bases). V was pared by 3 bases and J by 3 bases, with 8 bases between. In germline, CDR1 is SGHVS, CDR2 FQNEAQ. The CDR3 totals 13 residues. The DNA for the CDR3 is TGTGCCAGCAGCTTCCGGGGAAAAGAGACCCAGTACTTC. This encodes CASSFRGKETQYF.

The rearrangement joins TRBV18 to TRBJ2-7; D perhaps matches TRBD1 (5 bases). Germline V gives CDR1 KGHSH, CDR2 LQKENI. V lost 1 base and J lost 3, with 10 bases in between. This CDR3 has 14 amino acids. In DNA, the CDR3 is TGTGCCAGCTCACCACGGCAGGGATTCTACGAGCAGTACTTC. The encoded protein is CASSPRQGFYEQYF.

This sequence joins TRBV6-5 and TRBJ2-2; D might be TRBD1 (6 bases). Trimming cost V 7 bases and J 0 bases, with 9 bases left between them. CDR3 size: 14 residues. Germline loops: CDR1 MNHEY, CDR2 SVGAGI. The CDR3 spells CASNWGPNTGELFF. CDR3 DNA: TGTGCCAGCAATTGGGGGCCGAACACCGGGGAGCTGTTTTTT.

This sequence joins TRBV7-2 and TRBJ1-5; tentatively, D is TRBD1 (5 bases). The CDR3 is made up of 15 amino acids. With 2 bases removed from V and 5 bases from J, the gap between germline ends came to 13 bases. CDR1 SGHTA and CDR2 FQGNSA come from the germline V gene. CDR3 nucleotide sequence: TGTGCCAGCAGCTTAAGAGGGCAGGGAGATCAGCCCCAGCATTTT. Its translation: CASSLRGQGDQPQHF.

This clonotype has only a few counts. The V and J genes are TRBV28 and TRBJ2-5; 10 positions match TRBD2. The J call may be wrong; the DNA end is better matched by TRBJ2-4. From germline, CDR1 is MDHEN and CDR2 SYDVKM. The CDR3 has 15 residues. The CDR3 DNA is TGTGCCAGCACCCAGCGGGAGGGTGCCAAAAACATTCAGTACTTC. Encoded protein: CASTQREGAKNIQYF.

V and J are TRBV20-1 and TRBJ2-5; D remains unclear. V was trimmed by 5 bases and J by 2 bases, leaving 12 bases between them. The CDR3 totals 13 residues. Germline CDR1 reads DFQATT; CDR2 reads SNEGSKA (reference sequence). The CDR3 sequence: CSAPILLQETQYF. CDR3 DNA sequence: TGCAGTGCTCCTATTCTGTTACAAGAGACCCAGTACTTC.

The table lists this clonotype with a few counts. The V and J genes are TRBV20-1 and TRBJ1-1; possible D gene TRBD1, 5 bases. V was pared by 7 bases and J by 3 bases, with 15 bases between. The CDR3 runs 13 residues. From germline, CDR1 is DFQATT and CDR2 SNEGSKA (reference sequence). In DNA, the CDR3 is TGCAGTGGGAGGGGCGGGGGAGACACTGAAGCTTTCTTT. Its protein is CSGRGGGDTEAFF.

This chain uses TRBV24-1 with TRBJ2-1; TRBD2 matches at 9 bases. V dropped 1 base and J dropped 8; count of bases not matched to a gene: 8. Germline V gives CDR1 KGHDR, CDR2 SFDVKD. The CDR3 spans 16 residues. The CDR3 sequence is CATSDFGREGRDEQFF. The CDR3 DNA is TGTGCCACCAGTGATTTCGGGCGGGAGGGCCGCGATGAGCAGTTCTTC.

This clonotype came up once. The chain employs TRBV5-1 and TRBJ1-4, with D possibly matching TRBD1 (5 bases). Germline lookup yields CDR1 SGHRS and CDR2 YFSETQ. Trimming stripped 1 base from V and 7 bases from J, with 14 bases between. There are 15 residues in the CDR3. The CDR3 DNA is TGCGCCAGCAGCTTGACCGGGACCGGTGGTGAAAAACTGTTTTTT. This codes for CASSLTGTGGEKLFF. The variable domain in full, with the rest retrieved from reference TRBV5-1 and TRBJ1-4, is KAGVTQTPRYLIKTRGQQVTLSCSPISGHRSVSWYQQTPGQGLQFLFEYFSETQRNKGNFPGRFSGRQFSNSRSEMNVSTLELGDSALYLCASSLTGTGGEKLFFGSGTQLSVL.

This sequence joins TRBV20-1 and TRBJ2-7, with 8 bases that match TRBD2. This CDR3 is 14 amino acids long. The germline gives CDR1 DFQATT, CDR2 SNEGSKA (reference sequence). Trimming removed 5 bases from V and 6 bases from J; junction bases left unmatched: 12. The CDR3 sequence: CSALYSGSRSEQYF. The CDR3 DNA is TGCAGTGCTCTTTACAGCGGGAGTAGGTCCGAGCAGTACTTC.

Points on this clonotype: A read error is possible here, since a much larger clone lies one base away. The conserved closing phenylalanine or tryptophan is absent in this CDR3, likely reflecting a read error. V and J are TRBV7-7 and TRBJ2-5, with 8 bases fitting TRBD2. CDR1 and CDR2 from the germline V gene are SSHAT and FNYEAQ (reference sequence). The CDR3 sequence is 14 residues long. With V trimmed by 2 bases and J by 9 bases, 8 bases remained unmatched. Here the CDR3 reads CASSLSSGNWAQYY. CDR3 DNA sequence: TGTGCCAGCAGCTTAAGTAGCGGGAATTGGGCCCAGTACTAC.